These 28 T cell receptor beta chains were all obtained from the same sample, sequenced in a study of CD8+ T cells in alopecia areata. RNA was extracted and reverse transcribed into cDNA as the sequencing template. Clones were sequenced by immunoSEQ multiplex PCR, and TCRdb holds only the in-frame ones, with some missing. The sample yields under 250,000 clones, 50% to 60% seen once. The source was CD4+ T cells sorted from blood, collected at week 0. These receptors all stem from a human donor with alopecia areata.

The rearrangement uses TRBV19 and TRBJ2-1; TRBD2 aligns across 8 bases. From germline, CDR1 is LNHDA and CDR2 SQIVND (reference sequence). J lost 0 bases, V lost 7 bases, and 11 bases had no gene match. The CDR3 length is 17 residues. The CDR3 loop reads CASNQRLAISSYNEQFF. The CDR3 nucleotides read TGTGCCAGTAACCAAAGACTAGCGATTAGCTCCTACAATGAGCAGTTCTTC.

The CDR3 is CAWSKGQGATINVEAFF. The CDR3 region has the DNA TGTGCCTGGAGTAAGGGACAGGGGGCTACTATTAATGTTGAAGCTTTCTTT. The rearrangement uses TRBV30 and TRBJ1-1; 12 bases are shared with TRBD1. After removal of 2 bases from V and 7 bases from J, the junction contained 14 bases not matched to a gene. In germline, CDR1 is GTSNPN, CDR2 SVGIG (reference sequence). The CDR3 is 17 residues long.

The chain employs TRBV29-1 and TRBJ2-4; no firm D call. V lost 5 bases and J 3 bases, leaving 11 bases between the germline ends. This CDR3 spans 13 amino acids. Germline CDR1 is SQVTM and CDR2 is ANQGSEA. The CDR3 DNA is TGCAGCGTTTGGGGTATTGGCAAAAACATTCAGTACTTC. It yields the protein CSVWGIGKNIQYF.

V usage is TRBV10-2 and J usage is TRBJ2-2; TRBD1 agrees at 8 bases. After removal of 7 bases from V and 1 base from J, the junction contained 8 bases not matched to a gene. Germline lookup yields CDR1 WSHSY and CDR2 SAAADI. The CDR3 has 16 amino acids. Here the CDR3 reads CASKGLTGGNTGELFF. In DNA form, the CDR3 reads TGCGCCAGCAAAGGGTTAACAGGGGGGAACACCGGGGAGCTGTTTTTT.

V usage is TRBV25-1 and J usage is TRBJ2-5; no clear D. Trimming removed 8 bases from V and 3 bases from J, with 7 bases in between. The V gene's germline CDR1 is MGHDK and CDR2 SYGVNS. The CDR3 is 11 amino acids. CDR3 nucleotide sequence: TGTGCCAGCCCCGGCGAAGAGACCCAGTACTTC. Translation gives CASPGEETQYF.

This clone was counted once. V and J are TRBV19 and TRBJ1-2, with 9 bases identical to TRBD1. CDR3 size: 14 residues. V shed 4 bases and J 6 bases; nucleotides not matched to a gene: 6. Per germline, CDR1 LNHDA and CDR2 SQIVND (reference sequence). CDR3 bases: TGTGCCAGTAGTACCCCGGACAGGGGCCATGGCTACACCTTC. The encoded protein is CASSTPDRGHGYTF.

The V gene is TRBV30, the J gene TRBJ2-3; 11 bases are shared with TRBD1. CDR1 is GTSNPN and CDR2 is SVGIG in the germline V gene (reference sequence). V lost 1 base, J lost 6 bases, and 6 bases stayed unmatched. The CDR3 is made up of 15 amino acids. CDR3 in DNA: TGTGCCTGGAGTGAAGGACAGGGGGCAACGGATACGCAGTATTTT. Translating it yields CAWSEGQGATDTQYF.

The table lists this clone with a few counts. The chain employs TRBV18 and TRBJ2-5, with a tentative D call TRBD1 (6 bases). V dropped 3 bases and J dropped 2 bases, with 7 bases sitting between them. The CDR3 loop spans 13 amino acids. Germline V gives CDR1 KGHSH, CDR2 LQKENI. CDR3 nucleotide sequence: TGTGCCAGCTCACCCCAGGGGCAAGAGACCCAGTACTTC. Protein product: CASSPQGQETQYF.

This clone occurred once. CDR3 loop: CASRLPSSSYNEQFF. The CDR3 DNA sequence: TGTGCCAGCAGGTTGCCTTCTAGCTCCTACAATGAGCAGTTCTTC. This chain joins TRBV6-5 and TRBJ2-1; D ambiguous. V was cut by 6 bases and J by 0 bases, with 12 bases left in between. Germline loops: CDR1 MNHEY, CDR2 SVGAGI. This CDR3 has 15 residues.

V gene TRBV7-2 combines with J gene TRBJ2-6, with D unclear. With 8 bases removed from V and 0 bases from J, the gap between germline ends came to 14 bases. The CDR3 contains 16 residues. Germline loops: CDR1 SGHTA, CDR2 FQGNSA. The CDR3 reads CASGSTQLSGANVLTF. In nucleotides, the CDR3 is TGTGCCAGCGGTTCGACTCAGCTCTCTGGGGCCAACGTCCTGACTTTC.

The chain employs TRBV29-1 and TRBJ2-7; 10 bases agree with TRBD2. Germline CDR1 reads SQVTM; CDR2 reads ANQGSEA. V lost 7 bases and J lost 0; bases outside the gene matches: 9. CDR3 length: 15 amino acids. The CDR3 region has the DNA TGCAGCGCCCTGAAGCTAGCGGGAGTCTCCTACGAGCAGTACTTC. Translating gives CSALKLAGVSYEQYF.

The chain combines TRBV18 with TRBJ1-3; TRBD1 matches 7 bases. Germline trimming cut 3 bases from V and 1 base from J; bases unmatched to any gene: 9. The germline V gene has CDR1 KGHSH and CDR2 LQKENI. CDR3 length: 17 amino acids. CDR3 amino acids: CASSPYGQTGSGNTIYF. The DNA for the CDR3 is TGTGCCAGCTCACCCTACGGACAGACAGGGTCTGGAAACACCATATATTTT. Supplemented by reference TRBV18 and TRBJ1-3, the full variable domain reads NAGVMQNPRHLVRRRGQEARLRCSPMKGHSHVYWYRQLPEEGLKFMVYLQKENIIDESGMPKERFSAEFPKEGPSILRIQQVVRGDSAAYFCASSPYGQTGSGNTIYFGEGSWLTVV.

The chain carries TRBV9 and TRBJ2-4, with D unclear. The germline V gene encodes CDR1 SGDLS and CDR2 YYNGEE. The CDR3 has 14 residues. V was trimmed by 4 bases and J by 6 bases, leaving 14 bases between them. The CDR3 sequence is CASSSHSGSNIQYF. The CDR3 DNA sequence: TGTGCCAGCAGCTCCCACTCCGGGTCAAACATTCAGTACTTC.

The CDR3 reads CASSFGWAYEQYF. The DNA for the CDR3 is TGTGCCAGCAGCTTCGGGTGGGCCTACGAGCAGTACTTC. The chain has TRBV11-3 and TRBJ2-7; the D is unclear. Trimming left V 3 bases short and J 2 bases short, with 8 bases between. CDR3 length: 13 amino acids. Germline V gene sequence: CDR1 SGHNT, CDR2 YENEEA.

This clone turned up a few times. The chain is built from TRBV7-3 and TRBJ1-1; D possibly corresponds to TRBD1 (5 bases). Trimming removed 4 bases at V and 3 bases at J, with 9 bases between. Germline V gene data show CDR1 as SGHTA and CDR2 as FQGTGA. The CDR3 totals 13 residues. CDR3 residues: CASSSGWDTEAFF. CDR3 bases: TGTGCCAGCAGCTCAGGGTGGGACACTGAAGCTTTCTTT.

V is TRBV5-1 and J is TRBJ2-7; D is perhaps TRBD1 (6 bases). The CDR3 spans 13 residues. Trimming stripped 4 bases from V and 0 bases from J, with 8 bases between. CDR1 is SGHRS, CDR2 YFSETQ, per germline. The CDR3 sequence: CASSRDNSYEQYF. CDR3 sequence (DNA): TGCGCCAGCAGCCGGGACAACTCCTACGAGCAGTACTTC.

The rearrangement uses TRBV29-1 and TRBJ1-2; D remains unclear. Germline V gene lookup returns CDR1 SQVTM and CDR2 ANQGSEA. The CDR3 length is 11 residues. The ends were cut back, 3 bases at V and 4 bases at J, with 6 bases in the middle. The CDR3 loop is CSVDYAYGYTF. CDR3 sequence (DNA): TGCAGCGTTGATTATGCCTATGGCTACACCTTC.

This chain links TRBV5-1 with TRBJ2-3; no definite D call. The germline V gene has CDR1 SGHRS and CDR2 YFSETQ. The length of the CDR3 is 17 residues. Trimming removed 4 bases from V and 6 bases from J, with 24 bases in between. The CDR3 region is CASSLLRAENRRDTQYF. The CDR3, as DNA: TGCGCCAGCAGCCTGCTTCGGGCGGAGAACCGGCGGGATACGCAGTATTTT.

This clone has more than one count but fewer than ten. The V gene is TRBV6-1, the J gene TRBJ1-1; D may be TRBD1 (6 bases). The CDR3 spans 13 residues. Germline V gene data show CDR1 as MNHNS and CDR2 as SASEGT. V was cut by 7 bases and J by 1 base, with 10 bases left in between. The CDR3 region has the DNA TGTGCCAGCACCTCGACAGGGAACACTGAAGCTTTCTTT. This codes for CASTSTGNTEAFF.

Comment on this clone: The sample carries other DNA sequences with the same CDR3. In DNA, the CDR3 is TGTGCCAGCAGCGTAGGGCTAGCGGAATACAATGAGCAGTTCTTC. Its protein is CASSVGLAEYNEQFF. The rearrangement joins TRBV9 to TRBJ2-1; 7 nucleotides match TRBD2. The ends lost 0 bases at V and 4 bases at J; junction bases unmatched: 4. The CDR3 consists of 15 residues. The V gene's germline CDR1 is SGDLS and CDR2 YYNGEE.

V usage is TRBV18 and J usage is TRBJ1-4; 8 nucleotides align to TRBD1. CDR1 KGHSH and CDR2 LQKENI come from the germline V gene. CDR3 length equals 15 residues. J gave up 5 bases and V 4 bases, and 6 bases lay outside the gene matches. DNA for the CDR3: TGTGCCAGCTCACTTTCGGACAGGGCAAATGAAAAACTGTTTTTT. It translates to CASSLSDRANEKLFF.

The chain combines TRBV4-1 with TRBJ2-5; 7 nucleotides align to TRBD1. V was clipped by 3 bases and J by 2 bases; unmatched bases: 12. The length of the CDR3 is 17 residues. Germline CDR1 and CDR2: MGHRA and YSYEKL. The chain's CDR3 is CASSHRRRQGVQETQYF. Here the CDR3 DNA reads TGCGCCAGCAGCCACCGGCGACGACAGGGTGTACAAGAGACCCAGTACTTC.

The genes are TRBV29-1 and TRBJ2-7, with 11 bases matching TRBD1. The V and J ends lost 0 bases and 4 bases, in that order; junction bases with no gene match: 5. Per the germline V gene, CDR1 is SQVTM and CDR2 is ANQGSEA. This CDR3 has 15 residues. DNA of the CDR3: TGCAGCGTTGAAGATAAGGACAGGGGGCTTTACGAGCAGTACTTC. Amino acids: CSVEDKDRGLYEQYF.

This clone was detected only once. CDR3 region: CASSLIRDGEYGYTF. The CDR3 DNA reads TGTGCCAGCAGCTTAATTCGGGACGGTGAATATGGCTACACCTTC. V gene TRBV7-9 combines with J gene TRBJ1-2, with D possibly TRBD1 on 5 matching bases. CDR1 is SEHNR, CDR2 FQNEAQ, per germline (reference sequence). V was shortened by 2 bases and J by 5 bases, with 15 bases between the two germline ends. This CDR3 is 15 amino acids long.

The table lists this clone with a few counts. The genes are TRBV9 and TRBJ2-1; possibly TRBD1 for D (6 bases). V was clipped by 0 bases and J by 2 bases, with 15 bases between them. The CDR3 is 17 residues long. Germline V gives CDR1 SGDLS, CDR2 YYNGEE. The CDR3 DNA sequence: TGTGCCAGCAGCGTAGAACCAGGGGTCAAAACCTACAATGAGCAGTTCTTC. Protein sequence: CASSVEPGVKTYNEQFF.

The rearrangement links TRBV2 to TRBJ2-5, with D uncertain. Looked up from germline, CDR1 is SNHLY and CDR2 is FYNNEI. The CDR3 spans 13 residues. The V and J ends lost 5 bases and 3 bases respectively, with 10 bases between them. The CDR3 DNA reads as TGTGCCAGCAGTCATATGGAAGAAGAGACCCAGTACTTC. Protein product: CASSHMEEETQYF.

CDR3 DNA: TGTGCCAGCAGCTTTAACAGAGTTTATAATTCACCCCTCCACTTT. This sequence encodes CASSFNRVYNSPLHF. The chain carries TRBV5-4 and TRBJ1-6, with D uncertain. Germline CDR1 and CDR2: SGHNT and YYREEE (reference sequence). V was shortened by 2 bases and J by 4 bases, with 10 bases between the two germline ends. This CDR3 region has 15 residues.

This rearrangement joins TRBV5-1 to TRBJ1-1; D is undetermined. From germline, CDR1 is SGHRS and CDR2 YFSETQ. The V gene lost 0 bases and the J gene lost 0 bases, with 12 bases spanning the gap. The CDR3 totals 16 residues. The CDR3 DNA follows: TGCGCCAGCAGCTTGGCGGCGGGAGCGTTGAACACTGAAGCTTTCTTT. Translated, it gives CASSLAAGALNTEAFF. The complete variable domain, with remaining parts taken from reference TRBV5-1 and TRBJ1-1, reads KAGVTQTPRYLIKTRGQQVTLSCSPISGHRSVSWYQQTPGQGLQFLFEYFSETQRNKGNFPGRFSGRQFSNSRSEMNVSTLELGDSALYLCASSLAAGALNTEAFFGQGTRLTVV.